Below, 5 T cell receptor beta chains from the same sample are listed, as sequenced in a study of post-analysis software for immune sequencing data. Findings and limits, study-wide: Four or five TRBV segments (TRBV5-6, TRBV5-1 and TRBV20-1 among them) occurred more frequently in patients than in controls.

These receptors' targets are unknown. Sequencing libraries made from TCR beta cDNA carried unique molecular identifiers. TCRdb independently ran MiXCR on the PCR reads; one entry per CDR3 protein. The sample yields about 760,000 distinct CDR3 sequences, roughly 30% seen once. The specimen sequenced was blood. All receptors come from a girl under 18 with multiple sclerosis.

Only a few counts were recorded for this clonotype. CDR3 loop: CATSDRTASGSSYNEQFF. For the CDR3, the DNA is TGTGCCACCAGTGATAGAACCGCTTCCGGAAGCTCCTACAATGAGCAGTTCTTC. V and J are TRBV24-1 and TRBJ2-1; D gene unclear. CDR1 KGHDR and CDR2 SFDVKD come from the germline V gene. This CDR3 comprises 18 residues. Trimming removed 3 bases at V and 0 bases at J, with 17 bases between.

This clonotype was detected a few times. This chain links TRBV12-3 or TRBV12-4 with TRBJ2-1, with D perhaps matching TRBD1 (5 bases). V was clipped by 7 bases and J by 0 bases, with 16 bases between them. The CDR3 has 16 amino acids. The DNA for the CDR3 is TGTGCCAGCACCCACAGGACCCTTAGCTCCTACAATGAGCAGTTCTTC. Its translation: CASTHRTLSSYNEQFF.

To note about this clonotype: Possible read error: a much larger clone is one base away. V gene TRBV29-1 combines with J gene TRBJ2-3, with a tentative D call TRBD2 (6 bases). Between the trimmed V and J ends, which lost 7 bases and 3 bases, there was a span of 14 bases. Germline CDR1 and CDR2: SQVTM and ANQGSEA. The CDR3 has 13 residues. Here the CDR3 reads CSGGTVSTDTQYF. In DNA, the CDR3 is TGCAGCGGCGGGACGGTATCAACAGATACGCAGTATTTT.

This clonotype has just a few counts. The chain links TRBV20-1 to TRBJ2-5; possibly TRBD1 or TRBD2 for D (6 bases each). Germline V gene lookup returns CDR1 DFQATT and CDR2 SNEGSKA (reference sequence). This CDR3 has 15 amino acids. The ends were cut back, 0 bases at V and 8 bases at J, with 19 bases in the middle. CDR3 sequence: CSARDQGSRGGTQYF. The CDR3 DNA follows: TGCAGTGCTAGAGATCAGGGGAGTAGGGGAGGCACCCAGTACTTC.

This clonotype appeared a few times. As DNA, the CDR3 is TGTGCCAGCAGCTTGGGTCTGACAGGGATTGGGTCCGAGCAGTACTTC. Protein product: CASSLGLTGIGSEQYF. The chain has TRBV7-2 and TRBJ2-5; TRBD1 agrees at 7 bases. TRBJ2-7 explains the end of the DNA better; the J call may be wrong. Germline values: CDR1 SGHTA, CDR2 FQGNSA. This CDR3 region has 16 residues.